This T cell receptor (beta chain) was documented in a study of identifying expanded T cells in peripheral blood. This table comes from immunoSEQ multiplex PCR, and its TCRdb copy is limited to in-frame clones, with some not included. The sample has under 130,000 clones, about 89% seen once; the top ten hold 15% to 20%. Overall study findings and caveats: Over two and four weeks, about 15 and 18 clones changed, versus around 1.1 between replicates. Variance in clone template counts between two-week samples significantly increased with total template count across all healthy donors.

There are 13 residues in the CDR3. V gave up 6 bases and J gave up 9 bases, with 15 bases separating them. Germline V gene lookup returns CDR1 MNHEY and CDR2 SMNVEV (reference sequence). Healthy donors had no documented immune events, such as infections, while sampled. About this clone itself: No antigen is known for it.

The rearrangement joins TRBV27 to TRBJ2-1; no firm D call. Sequenced sample: blood. The receptor comes from a person aged 18 to 70 in good health. The CDR3 reads CASSPNYSGEQFF. The CDR3 nucleotides are TGTGCCAGCAGCCCTAACTATTCAGGTGAGCAGTTCTTC.